This TCR beta chain is from a study of cytomegalovirus exposure and HLA in healthy donors. The repertoire was sequenced with immunoSEQ multiplex PCR; TCRdb's copy has only in-frame clones and lacks some. The data show about 140,000 clones, around four fifths seen once. The sequenced sample consisted of PBMCs. The sequence was obtained from a woman aged 30 to 39 in good health and CMV-seronegative.

The CDR3 spells CASSKDPGYQPQHF. CDR3 sequence (DNA): TGCGCCAGCAGTAAAGACCCAGGGTATCAGCCCCAGCATTTT. The chain employs TRBV5-1 and TRBJ1-5; maybe TRBD1 (5 bases). The CDR3 covers 14 residues. The ends were cut back, 5 bases at V and 5 bases at J, with 14 bases in the middle. Germline loops: CDR1 SGHRS, CDR2 YFSETQ.